The rows below give T cell receptor beta chains drawn from one sample of a study of regulatory T cells in long-lasting Graves disease. TCRdb ran MiXCR on the multiplex PCR reads and lists one entry per CDR3 protein. Of 450,000 to 700,000 distinct CDR3 sequences detected, 13% appear once; the ten largest clones hold roughly 9.7%. In addition, the sample was reused for a study of T cells in Graves' hyperthyroidism and ophthalmopathy.

The sample here was peripheral blood mononuclear cells (PBMCs), taken at new diagnosis, from a patient treated with antithyroid drugs. The receptors were gathered from a man aged 25-40 years with Graves disease. Both conserved end residues are part of each CDR3. The D gene is left open where the match is weak. Size tells how often a clone was seen (once, few, many) or the class of an expanded clone, and some rows leave it out.

V	D	size	J	DNA	CDR3
TRBV5-1	.	many	TRBJ2-7	TGCGCCAGCAGCTTGGACAGAGATGCCTACGAGCAGTACTTC	CASSLDRDAYEQYF
TRBV9	TRBD2	.	TRBJ2-5	TGTGCCAGCAGCGTAGCTCCAAGCGGGATTTATCAAGAGACCCAGTACTTC	CASSVAPSGIYQETQYF
TRBV10-3	TRBD1	many	TRBJ2-2	TGTGCCATTCCGGGACAGGGGCGCAACACCGGGGAGCTGTTTTTT	CAIPGQGRNTGELFF
TRBV10-3	.	many	TRBJ1-1	TGTGCCATCAGTGAACGGGTCATGAACACTGAAGCTTTCTTT	CAISERVMNTEAFF
TRBV5-5	TRBD1	many	TRBJ2-5	TGTGCCAGCACCGGGACAGGGGGTGAGACCCAGTACTTC	CASTGTGGETQYF
TRBV12-3/TRBV12-4	TRBD1	.	TRBJ2-7	TGTGCCAGCAGGTCCGGGACAGGGGGAGCCGAGCAGTACTTC	CASRSGTGGAEQYF
TRBV11-3	.	.	TRBJ2-2	TGTGCCAGCAGTCTCTCGACTGGTGGGGAGCTGTTTTTT	CASSLSTGGELFF
TRBV12-3/TRBV12-4	.	many	TRBJ1-4	TGTGCCAGCAGTTTAGTTGTCCGGGGTGAAAAACTGTTTTTT	CASSLVVRGEKLFF
TRBV12-3/TRBV12-4	.	many	TRBJ2-3	TGTGCCAGCAAGCCTAGCAGCACAGATACGCAGTATTTT	CASKPSSTDTQYF
TRBV12-3/TRBV12-4	.	many	TRBJ2-7	TGTGCCAGCAGTTTACAGGGGCCTCCTTACGAGCAGTACTTC	CASSLQGPPYEQYF
TRBV10-1	.	many	TRBJ2-7	TGCGCCAGCAGCGCCGCGGAACCAGCCTACGAGCAGTACTTC	CASSAAEPAYEQYF
TRBV7-9	.	many	TRBJ2-3	TGTGCCAGCAGCTTAGTTTGGAAAGATACGCAGTATTTT	CASSLVWKDTQYF
TRBV20-1	TRBD1	many	TRBJ2-1	TGCAGTGCTTGGACAGGCGACGGATACAATGAGCAGTTCTTC	CSAWTGDGYNEQFF
TRBV29-1	TRBD2	.	TRBJ2-7	TGCAGCCACCCCCGGGCGGCTAGCGGGAGCGAGCAGTACTTC	CSHPRAASGSEQYF
TRBV7-9	.	.	TRBJ2-1	TGTGCCAGCAGCGACACGACTATGGGCACCTTCTTC	CASSDTTMGTFF
TRBV20-1	TRBD2	many	TRBJ2-7	TGCAGTGCTTCCGGGACTAGCGGGCCCTACGAGCAGTACTTC	CSASGTSGPYEQYF
TRBV29-1	.	many	TRBJ2-7	TGCAGCGTCGCCCGGGACGGGCCGGACGAGCAGTACTTC	CSVARDGPDEQYF
TRBV2	TRBD1	many	TRBJ1-5	TGTGCCAGCAGGGCCGGACAGGGTAATCAGCCCCAGCATTTT	CASRAGQGNQPQHF
TRBV2	.	many	TRBJ2-4	TGTGCCAGCATGGGGGAAAACATTCAGTACTTC	CASMGENIQYF
TRBV9	TRBD2	many	TRBJ2-5	TGTGCCAGCAGCACGGGACTAGCGAGGGGGGAGACCCAGTACTTC	CASSTGLARGETQYF
TRBV6-4	.	few	TRBJ2-5	TGTGCCTATCAGACAGGTTTGACGACCCAGTACTTC	CAYQTGLTTQYF
TRBV20-1	TRBD2	once	TRBJ2-1	TGCAGTGCTATAAGGACTAGCGGGAGGCACGCGAGCTCCTACAATGAGCAGTTCTTC	CSAIRTSGRHASSYNEQFF
TRBV6-5	TRBD1	many	TRBJ2-7	TGTGCCAGCAGTTTCCACAGGGGGAATAACGAGCAGTACTTC	CASSFHRGNNEQYF
TRBV24-1	.	.	TRBJ1-2	TGTGCCACCAGTGATGTCTATGGCTACACCTTC	CATSDVYGYTF
TRBV5-1	TRBD1	few	TRBJ2-7	TGCGCCAGCAGCTCGGAGACAGGGGGTTCCTACGAGCAGTACTTC	CASSSETGGSYEQYF
TRBV29-1	.	many	TRBJ2-1	TGCAGCGTTGATGACGGATACAATGAGCAGTTCTTC	CSVDDGYNEQFF
TRBV12-3/TRBV12-4	.	few	TRBJ1-5	TGTGCCAGCAGCTACGGACGGTATCAGCCCCAGCATTTT	CASSYGRYQPQHF
TRBV29-1	.	few	TRBJ1-2	TGCAGCGTTCCCCAGTTAGCTAACTATGGCTACACCTTC	CSVPQLANYGYTF
TRBV7-9	.	.	TRBJ1-4	TGTGCCAGCAGCTTAGGGGGGGTTAATGAAAAACTGTTTTTT	CASSLGGVNEKLFF
TRBV10-1	.	.	TRBJ2-3	TGCGCCAGCAGTGAGTCACAGGCAGATACGCAGTATTTT	CASSESQADTQYF
TRBV6-2/TRBV6-3	.	many	TRBJ2-5	TGTGCCAGCACCGCCCGAGCGGCCGGTTTTCAAGAGACCCAGTACTTC	CASTARAAGFQETQYF
TRBV29-1	.	many	TRBJ2-5	TGCAGCGCCGAAGCAGAGACCCAGTACTTC	CSAEAETQYF
TRBV19	TRBD1	many	TRBJ1-5	TGTGCCAGACCGGGACAGCAGAATCAGCCCCAGCATTTT	CARPGQQNQPQHF
TRBV18	.	few	TRBJ1-3	TGTGCCAGCTCACCACCCCAAGGCACCATATATTTT	CASSPPQGTIYF
TRBV5-1	.	many	TRBJ2-3	TGCGCCAGCAGCTCGGGCAGCACCACAGATACGCAGTATTTT	CASSSGSTTDTQYF
TRBV20-1	TRBD2	many	TRBJ2-1	TGCAGTGCGAGGACTAGCGGGAGAGGCTATGAGCAGTTCTTC	CSARTSGRGYEQFF
TRBV27	TRBD1	few	TRBJ1-5	TGTGCCAGCAGTTTGGGACAGGGGCGGCAGCCCCAGCATTTT	CASSLGQGRQPQHF
TRBV27	.	many	TRBJ1-1	TGTGCCAGCAGTCCCAAGGGGTACCTGGAAGCTTTCTTT	CASSPKGYLEAFF
TRBV12-3/TRBV12-4	.	many	TRBJ2-2	TGTGCCAGCAGTACTAGTGCCGGGGAGCTGTTTTTT	CASSTSAGELFF
TRBV20-1	TRBD1	.	TRBJ2-3	TGCAGTGCTAGAGCCCCGGGACAGAGTCTCTGGTACTTC	CSARAPGQSLWYF
TRBV3-1	.	.	TRBJ2-1	TGTGCCAGCAGCCAAGAGATTTACAGGGAGGATGAGCAGTTCTTC	CASSQEIYREDEQFF
TRBV29-1	.	.	TRBJ1-1	TGCAGCCTTTCTCGGTTGAACACTGAAGCTTTCTTT	CSLSRLNTEAFF
TRBV12-3/TRBV12-4	TRBD1	few	TRBJ1-4	TGTGCCAGCAGTTGGACAGGGACTAATGAAAAACTGTTTTTT	CASSWTGTNEKLFF
TRBV5-1	.	few	TRBJ2-3	TGCGCCAGCAGCTTGGCGTCGGGTACTAGCACAGATACGCAGTATTTT	CASSLASGTSTDTQYF
TRBV3-1	.	.	TRBJ2-1	TGTGCCAGCGGCCAAGCCCTTTCGGACGTAAGCTCCTACAATGAGCAGTTCTTC	CASGQALSDVSSYNEQFF
TRBV6-1	.	many	TRBJ1-4	TGTGCCAGCATGCCGGGACACGGAGGGGAAAAACTGTTTTTT	CASMPGHGGEKLFF
TRBV3-1	TRBD1	.	TRBJ2-1	TGTGCCAGCAGCCAAGACCGGGGCAGGGGGCACGAGCAGTTCTTC	CASSQDRGRGHEQFF
TRBV29-1	TRBD1	many	TRBJ1-1	TGCAGCATCCGGGGGGGACAGGGCTTGAACACTGAAGCTTTCTTT	CSIRGGQGLNTEAFF
TRBV6-1	.	many	TRBJ2-7	TGTGCCAGCAGTGGAACGGACGCCTCATCCTACGAGCAGTACTTC	CASSGTDASSYEQYF
TRBV11-2	TRBD2	many	TRBJ2-7	TGTGCCAGCAGCCCCCTAGCGGGAGGCCTTAGTCACTCCTACGAGCAGTACTTC	CASSPLAGGLSHSYEQYF